The 30 T cell receptor beta chains below all came from one sample that was sequenced in a study of monozygotic twins with inflammatory bowel disease. TCRdb re-called the 5' RACE reads and gives one entry per CDR3 protein, without DNA. Its table records more than 110,000 distinct CDR3 sequences. Sequencing input: blood. These receptors were collected from a human donor with ulcerative colitis or Crohn's disease, or a healthy co-twin of an affected twin (not recorded which).

The chain is built from TRBV6-5 and TRBJ2-7; TCRdb designates TRBD2, a call that cannot be tested without DNA. This CDR3 has 15 residues. Germline assignment: CDR1 MNHEY and CDR2 SVGAGI. This chain's CDR3 is CASSYSRTGDGEQYF.

The chain couples TRBV30 to TRBJ1-1; TCRdb selects TRBD1, and the lack of DNA leaves this call unchecked. The germline V gene encodes CDR1 GTSNPN and CDR2 SVGIG (reference sequence). There are 11 residues in the CDR3. The CDR3 sequence: CAWSLSREAFF.

The rearrangement joins TRBV12-3 or TRBV12-4 to TRBJ1-1; TCRdb's D call, TRBD1, is unchecked because there is no DNA. The CDR3 runs 15 residues. The CDR3 spells CASSFGGPGTTEAFF.

This chain joins TRBV6-4 and TRBJ1-2. CDR3 length: 13 amino acids. Per germline, CDR1 MRHNA and CDR2 SNTAGT. CDR3 amino acids: CASSDSEGGGYTF.

The CDR3 here is CASSATAPYNSPLHF. The rearrangement links TRBV9 to TRBJ1-6. Looked up from germline, CDR1 is SGDLS and CDR2 is YYNGEE. There are 15 residues in the CDR3.

Here the CDR3 reads CASSFAGLYEQYF. The J gene is TRBJ2-7, the V gene TRBV12-3 or TRBV12-4. The CDR3 covers 13 residues.

This chain links TRBV27 with TRBJ1-1. The V gene's germline CDR1 is MNHEY and CDR2 SMNVEV (reference sequence). This CDR3 has 15 residues. The CDR3: CASSLKVSPATEAFF.

The chain uses TRBV29-1 and TRBJ2-1; the TRBD1 assignment by TCRdb is unverifiable without DNA. This CDR3 is built from 15 residues. Germline V gives CDR1 SQVTM, CDR2 ANQGSEA. The CDR3 reads CSVEAPGDRYNEQFF.

V is TRBV9 and J is TRBJ1-6; TCRdb proposes TRBD1, but this gene call is untestable without DNA. Germline assignment: CDR1 SGDLS and CDR2 YYNGEE. This CDR3 region has 14 residues. CDR3 protein: CASSHGTGSSPLHF.

The V call is TRBV3-1, the J call TRBJ2-3; the TCRdb D gene call, TRBD1, has no DNA to confirm it. The CDR3 has 16 amino acids. CDR1 LGHDT and CDR2 YNNKEL come from the germline V gene (reference sequence). This CDR3 reads CASSQGPGASTDTQYF.

The chain joins TRBV5-1 to TRBJ2-5; the TCRdb D gene call, TRBD2, has no DNA to confirm it. Germline V gives CDR1 SGHRS, CDR2 YFSETQ. This CDR3 is built from 16 residues. This CDR3 is CASSLDGGRPQETQYF.

The V call is TRBV18, the J call TRBJ1-1. Germline loops: CDR1 KGHSH, CDR2 LQKENI. There are 15 residues in the CDR3. The CDR3 here is CASSPPSGSNAEAFF.

The J gene is TRBJ2-7, the V gene TRBV20-1; TCRdb names TRBD2, which stays unverified in the absence of DNA. The CDR3 sequence is 14 residues long. CDR1 and CDR2 from the germline V gene are DFQATT and SNEGSKA (reference sequence). The CDR3 protein is CSARLRTGPYEQYF.

The chain employs TRBV12-3 or TRBV12-4 and TRBJ2-7. This CDR3 comprises 13 residues. The CDR3 loop reads CASSLTSSYEQYF.

The chain uses TRBV2 and TRBJ2-5; without DNA, the TCRdb call of TRBD1 cannot be checked. Per the germline V gene, CDR1 is SNHLY and CDR2 is FYNNEI. The CDR3 length is 15 residues. CDR3 amino acids: CASSVYDRVQETQYF.

V gene TRBV6-1 combines with J gene TRBJ1-4; TCRdb's D gene call, TRBD1, goes unchecked for lack of DNA. The CDR3 has 15 residues. From germline, CDR1 is MNHNS and CDR2 SASEGT. CDR3 amino acids: CASRSPGQGYEKLFF.

The chain is built from TRBV18 and TRBJ2-7; absent DNA, TCRdb's TRBD1 call cannot be checked. This CDR3 has 14 amino acids. Germline CDR1 is KGHSH and CDR2 is LQKENI. The CDR3 sequence: CASSLQTGNYEQYF.

The CDR3 here is CASSPGLAGVLAETQYF. V and J are TRBV4-1 and TRBJ2-5; TCRdb lists TRBD2, though no DNA is available to test this call. This CDR3 is built from 17 residues. CDR1 MGHRA and CDR2 YSYEKL come from the germline V gene.

This chain links TRBV12-3 or TRBV12-4 with TRBJ2-1; TCRdb's D call, TRBD2, is unchecked because there is no DNA. The CDR3 length is 17 residues. CDR3 protein: CASSKILLGREGRGQFF.

This chain uses TRBV28 with TRBJ2-1. The CDR3 contains 17 residues. CDR1 and CDR2 (germline): MDHEN, SYDVKM. This chain's CDR3 is CASSPSVVQGVYNEQFF.

This chain uses TRBV7-8 with TRBJ2-1. The CDR3 covers 11 residues. Germline V CDR1 and CDR2: SGHVS, FQNEAQ. The chain's CDR3 is CASSLATEQFF.

J is TRBJ1-5 and V is TRBV7-2. The CDR3 extends over 16 amino acids. The germline gives CDR1 SGHTA, CDR2 FQGNSA. The chain's CDR3 is CASSPQRVASNQPQHF.

The V gene is TRBV20-1, the J gene TRBJ2-3; TCRdb's D gene call, TRBD2, goes unchecked for lack of DNA. The CDR3 runs to 16 residues. The germline gives CDR1 DFQATT, CDR2 SNEGSKA (reference sequence). This CDR3 reads CSARRGLAGGHDTQYF.

This chain connects TRBV28 to TRBJ1-6; with no DNA, the TCRdb D assignment of TRBD1 cannot be verified. The CDR3 consists of 13 residues. The germline CDR1 and CDR2 sequences are MDHEN and SYDVKM. The CDR3 is CASSGQGGSPLHF.

The rearrangement links TRBV29-1 to TRBJ2-6; TCRdb names TRBD2, which stays unverified in the absence of DNA. CDR3 length: 16 amino acids. The germline CDR1 and CDR2 sequences are SQVTM and ANQGSEA. The CDR3: CSVEDPGGSGANVLTF.

Here the CDR3 reads CASSPGAGGAGGPQPQHF. The rearrangement links TRBV18 to TRBJ1-5; the TRBD1 assignment by TCRdb is unverifiable without DNA. CDR1 and CDR2 from the germline V gene are KGHSH and LQKENI. The CDR3 consists of 18 residues.

The chain has TRBV6-2 or TRBV6-3 and TRBJ2-5. Germline values: CDR1 MNHEY, CDR2 SVGEGT. CDR3 length equals 12 residues. Here the CDR3 reads CASSYRLETQYF.

This sequence joins TRBV5-1 and TRBJ1-4; TCRdb reports TRBD1, a call that lacks DNA to check it against. Germline CDR1 SGHRS, CDR2 YFSETQ. The CDR3 consists of 14 residues. This chain's CDR3 is CASSRDSINEKLFF.

The chain couples TRBV7-2 to TRBJ2-2. In germline, CDR1 is SGHTA, CDR2 FQGNSA. The CDR3 extends over 11 amino acids. The CDR3 loop is CASIWAGELFF.

V is TRBV3-1 and J is TRBJ2-4; lacking DNA, the TRBD1 call made by TCRdb goes unchecked. The CDR3 is 16 residues long. Germline V gene sequence: CDR1 LGHDT, CDR2 YNNKEL (reference sequence). CDR3 sequence: CASSHRAGAVKNIQYF.